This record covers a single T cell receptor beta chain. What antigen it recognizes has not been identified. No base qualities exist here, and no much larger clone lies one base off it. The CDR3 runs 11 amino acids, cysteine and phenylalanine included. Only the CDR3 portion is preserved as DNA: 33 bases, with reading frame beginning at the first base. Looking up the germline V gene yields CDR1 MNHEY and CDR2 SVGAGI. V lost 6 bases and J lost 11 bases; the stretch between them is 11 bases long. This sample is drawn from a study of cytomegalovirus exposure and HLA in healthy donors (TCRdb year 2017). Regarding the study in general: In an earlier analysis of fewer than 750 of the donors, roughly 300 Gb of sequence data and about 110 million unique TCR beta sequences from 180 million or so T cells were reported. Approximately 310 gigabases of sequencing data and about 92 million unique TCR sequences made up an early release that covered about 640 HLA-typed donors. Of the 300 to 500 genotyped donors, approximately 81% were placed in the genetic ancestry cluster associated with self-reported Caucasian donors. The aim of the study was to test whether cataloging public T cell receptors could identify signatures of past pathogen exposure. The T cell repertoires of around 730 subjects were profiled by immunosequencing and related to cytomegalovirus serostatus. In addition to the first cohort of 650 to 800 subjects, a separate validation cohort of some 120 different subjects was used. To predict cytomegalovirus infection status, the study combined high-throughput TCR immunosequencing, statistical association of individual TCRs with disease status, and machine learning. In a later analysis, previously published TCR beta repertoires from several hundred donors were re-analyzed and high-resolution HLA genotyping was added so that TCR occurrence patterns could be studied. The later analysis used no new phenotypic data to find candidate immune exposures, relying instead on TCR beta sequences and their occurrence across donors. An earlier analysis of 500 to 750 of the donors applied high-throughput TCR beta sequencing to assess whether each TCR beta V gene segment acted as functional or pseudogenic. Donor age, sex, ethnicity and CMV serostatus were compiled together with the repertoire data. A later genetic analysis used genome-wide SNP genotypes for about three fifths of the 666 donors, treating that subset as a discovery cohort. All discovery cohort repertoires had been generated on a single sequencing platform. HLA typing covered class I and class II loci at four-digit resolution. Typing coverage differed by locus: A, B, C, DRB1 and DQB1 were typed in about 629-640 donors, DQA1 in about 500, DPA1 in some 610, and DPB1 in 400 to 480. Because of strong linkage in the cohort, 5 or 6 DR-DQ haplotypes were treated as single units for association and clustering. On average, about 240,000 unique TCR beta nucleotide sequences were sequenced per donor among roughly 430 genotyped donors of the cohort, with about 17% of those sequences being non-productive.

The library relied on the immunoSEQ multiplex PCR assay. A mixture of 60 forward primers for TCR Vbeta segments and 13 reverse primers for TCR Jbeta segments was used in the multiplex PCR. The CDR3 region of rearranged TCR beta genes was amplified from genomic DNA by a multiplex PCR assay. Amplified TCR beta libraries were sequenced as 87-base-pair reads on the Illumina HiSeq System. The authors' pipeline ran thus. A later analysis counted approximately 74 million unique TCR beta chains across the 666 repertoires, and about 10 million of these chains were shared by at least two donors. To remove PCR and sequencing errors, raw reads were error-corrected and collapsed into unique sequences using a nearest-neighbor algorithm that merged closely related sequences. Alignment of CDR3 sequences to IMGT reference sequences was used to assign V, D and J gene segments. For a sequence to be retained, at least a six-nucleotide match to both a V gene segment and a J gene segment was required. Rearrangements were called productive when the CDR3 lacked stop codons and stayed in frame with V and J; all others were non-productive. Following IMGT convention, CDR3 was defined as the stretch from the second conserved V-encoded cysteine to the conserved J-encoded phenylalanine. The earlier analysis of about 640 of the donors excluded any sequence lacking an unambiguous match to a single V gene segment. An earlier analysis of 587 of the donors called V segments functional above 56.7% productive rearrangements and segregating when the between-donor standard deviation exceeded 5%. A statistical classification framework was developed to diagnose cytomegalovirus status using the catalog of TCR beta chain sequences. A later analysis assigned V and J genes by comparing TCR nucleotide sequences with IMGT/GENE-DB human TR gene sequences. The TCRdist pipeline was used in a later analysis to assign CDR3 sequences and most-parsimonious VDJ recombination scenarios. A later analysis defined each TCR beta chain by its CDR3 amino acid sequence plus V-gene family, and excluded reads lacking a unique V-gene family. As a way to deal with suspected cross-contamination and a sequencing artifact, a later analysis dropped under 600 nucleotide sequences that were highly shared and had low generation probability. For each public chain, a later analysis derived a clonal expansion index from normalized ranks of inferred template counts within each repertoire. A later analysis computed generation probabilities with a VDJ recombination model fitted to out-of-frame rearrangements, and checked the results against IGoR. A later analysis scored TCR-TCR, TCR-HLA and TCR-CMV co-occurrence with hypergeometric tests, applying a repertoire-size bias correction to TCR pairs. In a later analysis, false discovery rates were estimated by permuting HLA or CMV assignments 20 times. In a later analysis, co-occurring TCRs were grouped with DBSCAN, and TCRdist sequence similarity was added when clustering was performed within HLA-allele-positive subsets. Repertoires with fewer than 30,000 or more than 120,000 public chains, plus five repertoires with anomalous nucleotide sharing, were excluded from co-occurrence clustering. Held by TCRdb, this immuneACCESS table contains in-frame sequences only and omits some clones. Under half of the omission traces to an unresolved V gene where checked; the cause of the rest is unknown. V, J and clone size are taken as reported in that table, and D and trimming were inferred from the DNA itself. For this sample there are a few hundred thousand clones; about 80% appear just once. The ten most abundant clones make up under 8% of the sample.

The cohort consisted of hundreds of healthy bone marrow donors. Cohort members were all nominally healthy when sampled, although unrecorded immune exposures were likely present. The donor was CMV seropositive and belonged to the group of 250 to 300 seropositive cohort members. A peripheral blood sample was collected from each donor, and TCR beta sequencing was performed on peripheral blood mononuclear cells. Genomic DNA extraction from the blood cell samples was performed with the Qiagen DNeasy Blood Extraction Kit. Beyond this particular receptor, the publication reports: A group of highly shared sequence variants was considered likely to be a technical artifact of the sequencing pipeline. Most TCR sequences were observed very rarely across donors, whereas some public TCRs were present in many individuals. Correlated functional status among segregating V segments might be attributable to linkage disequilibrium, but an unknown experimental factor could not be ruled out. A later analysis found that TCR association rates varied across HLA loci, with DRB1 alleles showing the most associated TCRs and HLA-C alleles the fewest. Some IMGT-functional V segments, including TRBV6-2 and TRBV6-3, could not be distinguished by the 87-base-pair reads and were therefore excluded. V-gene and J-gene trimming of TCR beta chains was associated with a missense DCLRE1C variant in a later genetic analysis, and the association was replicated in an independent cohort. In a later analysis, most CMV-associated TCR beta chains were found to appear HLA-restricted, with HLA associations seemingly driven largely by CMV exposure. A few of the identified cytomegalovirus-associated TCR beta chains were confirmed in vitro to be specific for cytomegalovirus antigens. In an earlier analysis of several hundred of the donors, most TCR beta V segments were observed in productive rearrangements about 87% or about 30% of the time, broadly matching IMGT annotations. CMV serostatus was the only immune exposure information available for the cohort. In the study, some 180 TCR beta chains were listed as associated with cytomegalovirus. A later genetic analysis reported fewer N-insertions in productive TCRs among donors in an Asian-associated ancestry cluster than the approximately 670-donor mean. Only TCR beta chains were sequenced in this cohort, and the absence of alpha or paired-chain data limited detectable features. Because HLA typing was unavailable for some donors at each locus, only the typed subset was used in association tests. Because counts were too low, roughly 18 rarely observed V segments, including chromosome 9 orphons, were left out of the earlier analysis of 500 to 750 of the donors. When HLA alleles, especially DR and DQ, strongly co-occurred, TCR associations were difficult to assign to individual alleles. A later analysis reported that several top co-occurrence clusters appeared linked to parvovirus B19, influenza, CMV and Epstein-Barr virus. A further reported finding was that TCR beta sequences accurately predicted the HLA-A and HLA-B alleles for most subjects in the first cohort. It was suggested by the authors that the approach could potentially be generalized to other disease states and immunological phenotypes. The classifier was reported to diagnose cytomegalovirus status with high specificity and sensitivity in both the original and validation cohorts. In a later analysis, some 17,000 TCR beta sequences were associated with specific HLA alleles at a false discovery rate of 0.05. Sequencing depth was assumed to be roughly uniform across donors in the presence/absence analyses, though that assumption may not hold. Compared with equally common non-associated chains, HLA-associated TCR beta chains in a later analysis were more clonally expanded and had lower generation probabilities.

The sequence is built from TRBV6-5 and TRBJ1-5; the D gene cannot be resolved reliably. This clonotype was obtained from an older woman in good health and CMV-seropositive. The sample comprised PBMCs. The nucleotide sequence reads TGTGCCAGCAGCCCTGAGTTGGCCCAGCATTTT. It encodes CASSPELAQHF.